This TCR beta chain is from a study of T cells in Graves' hyperthyroidism and ophthalmopathy. For the study at large: Peripheral blood specimens were obtained at initial diagnosis, prior to any treatment.

This clonotype was seen repeatedly, ten times or more. As yet, its antigen is unknown. RNA transcripts were the template for amplifying TCR beta CDR3 regions. Carried out on the TCR CDR3, a first-round RT-PCR used the HTBI primer set. TCRdb re-analysed the multiplex PCR reads in MiXCR, keeping a single row per CDR3 protein. Of about 500,000 distinct CDR3 sequences in the sample, 13% to 15% were seen once. Hyperthyroidism had been newly diagnosed in patients aged 18 to 65, and its duration was under 2 months. The germline gives CDR1 KGHDR, CDR2 SFDVKD. The ends were cut back, 3 bases at V and 1 base at J, with 12 bases in the middle. CDR3 size: 16 residues. Notes on the study in general: Model predictions of ophthalmopathy came a median roughly 6.7 months before onset.

Input material: blood. The rearrangement links TRBV24-1 to TRBJ1-3; unclear D gene. This sequence originates from a woman between 18 and 30 years old with Graves' hyperthyroidism. The CDR3: CATSDLIPGSGNTIYF. The CDR3 region has the DNA TGTGCCACCAGTGATCTAATTCCGGGGTCTGGAAACACCATATATTTT.